The 26 T cell receptor beta chains below all came from one sample that was sequenced in a study of spatial heterogeneity in lung cancer. TCRdb re-called the 5' RACE reads with MiXCR, one entry per CDR3 protein. This sample has around 4,100 distinct CDR3 sequences, with about 53% found just once. Described time point: sample taken at primary tumor resection. Whole RNA, which was extracted from tumor, nontumor lung tissue or frozen PBMC, was sequenced without any cell sorting. Specimen: PBMCs, collected at surgery. The receptors come from a female donor with early-stage non-small cell lung cancer.

About this clonotype: The size of this beta chain means little, since it is a stray read in a library made for alpha chains. The chain has TRBV6-5 and TRBJ2-1, with D maybe TRBD1 (5 bases). There are 15 residues in the CDR3. In germline, CDR1 is MNHEY, CDR2 SVGAGI. V lost 0 bases, J lost 5 bases, and 11 bases lay in between. The CDR3, as DNA: TGTGCCAGCAGTTACTCTCGACAGCGCCACAATGAGCAGTTCTTC. Protein sequence: CASSYSRQRHNEQFF.

About this clonotype itself: Because this beta chain is a stray read in a library intended to capture alpha chains, its abundance should not be given much weight. The chain links TRBV7-8 to TRBJ2-3; 10 nucleotides agree with TRBD2. The CDR3 covers 20 residues. The germline gives CDR1 SGHVS, CDR2 FQNEAQ. J lost 4 bases, V lost 3 bases, and 19 bases had no gene match. The CDR3 DNA reads as TGTGCCAGCAGCTTCTCGGGCTCAACTAGCGGGGATCGGCCGGCAGATACGCAGTATTTT. It translates to CASSFSGSTSGDRPADTQYF.

A note on this clonotype: Found in a library prepared for alpha chains, this beta chain is an off-target read, and its abundance has little meaning. This rearrangement joins TRBV28 to TRBJ2-5, with 11 bases lining up with TRBD2. The CDR3 consists of 19 residues. Germline-derived CDR1 and CDR2 are MDHEN and SYDVKM. V lost 3 bases to trimming and J lost 2 bases; unmatched junction nucleotides: 14. The DNA for the CDR3 is TGTGCCAGCAGTTTTTCGCTAGCGGGGGGCACGCCCTCACAAGAGACCCAGTACTTC. Protein: CASSFSLAGGTPSQETQYF.

About this clonotype: This beta chain was picked up by a library intended for alpha chains and is off target, so its count carries little meaning. The chain couples TRBV7-9 to TRBJ2-1, with D unclear. The germline V and J ends were trimmed by 5 bases and 5 bases, with 7 bases remaining between them. The V gene's germline CDR1 is SEHNR and CDR2 FQNEAQ (reference sequence). The CDR3 is 12 amino acids. The CDR3 region has the DNA TGTGCCAGCAGCCGGATTGACAATGAGCAGTTCTTC. Protein sequence: CASSRIDNEQFF.

As concerns this clonotype: Within a library made for alpha chains, this beta chain is off target, and its count is uninformative. The rearrangement joins TRBV6-2 or TRBV6-3 to TRBJ2-4; 9 nucleotides line up with TRBD2. The germline V gene encodes CDR1 MNHEY and CDR2 SVGEGT. The V and J ends lost 8 bases and 6 bases, in that order; junction bases with no gene match: 8. The CDR3 is 14 amino acids. CDR3 loop: CASRGLAGTNIQYF. The DNA of the CDR3 is TGTGCCAGCCGGGGGCTAGCGGGAACAAACATTCAGTACTTC.

To note about this clonotype: The library was built for alpha chains, so this beta chain is an off-target read and its size means little. The J gene is TRBJ2-1, the V gene TRBV4-3; the D call may be TRBD1 or TRBD2 (7 bases each). The CDR3 runs to 14 residues. V was trimmed by 3 bases and J by 7 bases, leaving 13 bases between them. The germline gives CDR1 LGHNA, CDR2 YSLEER. The CDR3 DNA follows: TGCGCCAGCAGCCAGGGAGGGGGCGGGAATGAGCAGTTCTTC. It encodes CASSQGGGGNEQFF.

As concerns this clonotype: This beta chain is an off-target read within a library intended for alpha chains, so its frequency means little. This chain connects TRBV20-1 to TRBJ2-4, with TRBD1 matching over 8 bases. The CDR3 has 14 residues. Unmatched junction bases numbered 13, after V lost 6 bases and J lost 9 bases. Per germline, CDR1 DFQATT and CDR2 SNEGSKA (reference sequence). CDR3 nucleotide sequence: TGCAGTGCAGATCGTGCGGACAGGGCGGGCATTCAGTACTTC. This sequence encodes CSADRADRAGIQYF.

As to this clonotype: This beta chain turned up in a library designed for alpha chains; as an off-target read, its abundance says little. The chain has TRBV25-1 and TRBJ2-7, with TRBD2 as a possible D gene (6 bases). Germline values: CDR1 MGHDK, CDR2 SYGVNS. Trimming left V 8 bases short and J 5 bases short, with 19 bases between. The CDR3 runs to 14 residues. CDR3 nucleotide sequence: TGTGCCAGCCTTACTAGGGAGGAATTCGACGAGCAGTACTTC. Protein: CASLTREEFDEQYF.

This clonotype was counted a single time. With the library built for alpha chains, this beta chain is off target and its frequency is not meaningful. V is TRBV29-1 and J is TRBJ2-3; the match to TRBD1 covers 7 bases. The CDR3 length is 12 residues. V lost 7 bases and J lost 5; bases outside the gene matches: 6. Germline V gene sequence: CDR1 SQVTM, CDR2 ANQGSEA. CDR3 loop: CSARDSGDTQYF. Written as DNA, the CDR3 is TGCAGCGCCCGGGACAGTGGAGATACGCAGTATTTT.

As regards this clonotype: Germline and junction disagree at one end, which may indicate a read error. Since it is a stray read in a library aimed at alpha chains, this beta chain has a size that is not meaningful. The chain uses TRBV3-1 and TRBJ2-2; TRBD2 agrees at 12 bases. This CDR3 has 17 amino acids. From germline, CDR1 is LGHDT and CDR2 YNNKEL (reference sequence). CDR3 amino acids: CASSQASGGAGTGELFF. The CDR3 coding sequence is TGTGCAAGCAGCCAAGCTAGCGGGGGGGCGGGCACCGGGGAGCTGTTTTTT.

As concerns this clonotype: The library was designed around alpha chains, so this beta chain is a stray read whose abundance carries little weight. The J gene is TRBJ2-3, the V gene TRBV20-1, with 10 bases aligning to TRBD2. Trimming at V came to 2 bases and at J to 4 bases, leaving 6 bases not matched to a gene. The CDR3 sequence is 15 residues long. Looked up from germline, CDR1 is DFQATT and CDR2 is SNEGSKA (reference sequence). The CDR3 region has the DNA TGCAGTGCTAGAAGAGGGACTAGCGTGGCAGATACGCAGTATTTT. Translation gives CSARRGTSVADTQYF.

This clonotype turned up a few times. The library was prepared for alpha chains; this beta chain is a stray read, so its frequency means little. V is TRBV25-1 and J is TRBJ2-5; 9 nucleotides line up with TRBD2. CDR3 length equals 14 residues. CDR1 and CDR2 (germline): MGHDK, SYGVNS. J lost 9 bases, V lost 1 base, and 6 bases had no gene match. The CDR3 spells CASSELAGAGSQYF. The CDR3 DNA is TGTGCCAGCAGTGAATTAGCGGGGGCCGGTTCCCAGTACTTC.

This clonotype was counted a few times. Being off target in a library aimed at alpha chains, this beta chain has a size of little meaning. The chain joins TRBV29-1 to TRBJ2-5; D may match TRBD1 or TRBD2 (6 bases each). CDR3 size: 12 residues. Germline V gene lookup returns CDR1 SQVTM and CDR2 ANQGSEA. Trimming took off 7 bases at V and 4 bases at J, with 13 bases between the two ends. The CDR3 region is CSALQGGETQYF. CDR3 nucleotides: TGCAGCGCTCTACAGGGAGGAGAGACCCAGTACTTC.

With regard to this clonotype: This beta chain came through as a stray read in a library set up for alpha chains, and its size says little. This CDR3 is CASSPLAGPGDEQYF. In DNA, the CDR3 is TGTGCCAGCAGCCCTCTAGCGGGCCCTGGAGACGAGCAGTACTTC. The gene calls are TRBV9 and TRBJ2-7, with TRBD2 identical over 8 bases. V lost 4 bases to trimming and J lost 5 bases; unmatched junction nucleotides: 11. In germline, CDR1 is SGDLS, CDR2 YYNGEE. CDR3 length equals 15 residues.

About this clonotype itself: Being off target in a library aimed at alpha chains, this beta chain has a size of little meaning. V is TRBV19 and J is TRBJ2-2, with 9 positions matching TRBD1. Trimming took 5 bases from V and 7 from J; bases not matched to a gene: 5. This CDR3 spans 14 amino acids. Germline V CDR1 and CDR2: LNHDA, SQIVND (reference sequence). CDR3 in DNA: TGTGCCAGTAGTCCGGGACAGGGAATCGGGGAGCTGTTTTTT. Translated: CASSPGQGIGELFF.

Note on this clonotype: This beta chain represents an off-target read in a library built for alpha chains; its size is of limited meaning. V is TRBV7-2 and J is TRBJ2-1; perhaps TRBD1 as D (5 bases). With 4 bases removed from V and 0 bases from J, the gap between germline ends came to 10 bases. From germline, CDR1 is SGHTA and CDR2 FQGNSA. The CDR3 runs 15 residues. The CDR3 protein is CASSSHQGSYNEQFF. The CDR3 bases are TGTGCCAGCAGCTCCCACCAGGGCTCCTACAATGAGCAGTTCTTC.

With respect to this clonotype: The library was designed around alpha chains, so this beta chain is a stray read whose abundance carries little weight. This chain uses TRBV25-1 with TRBJ2-2; possibly TRBD1 or TRBD2 for D (5 bases each). The CDR3 length is 16 residues. Trimming pared 3 bases from V and 2 bases from J, leaving 13 bases between. CDR1 and CDR2 from the germline V gene are MGHDK and SYGVNS. The CDR3, as DNA: TGTGCCAGCAGTGACATTAAGGGACCAAACACCGGGGAGCTGTTTTTT. Residues: CASSDIKGPNTGELFF.

This clonotype has just a few counts. This beta chain slipped into a library made for alpha chains as a stray read, so its size is not meaningful. The chain's CDR3 is CASSVAVLGELFF. The CDR3 region has the DNA TGTGCCAGCAGCGTAGCAGTATTGGGGGAGCTGTTTTTT. The chain couples TRBV9 to TRBJ2-2; D remains unclear. Germline CDR1 and CDR2: SGDLS and YYNGEE. The CDR3 length is 13 residues. The V gene lost 0 bases and the J gene lost 8 bases, with 8 bases spanning the gap.

As regards this clonotype: The library was built for alpha chains, so this beta chain is an off-target read and its size means little. The rearrangement joins TRBV6-2 or TRBV6-3 to TRBJ2-3; D unresolved. CDR3 length: 15 residues. In germline, CDR1 is MNHEY, CDR2 SVGEGT. V lost 0 bases, J lost 4 bases, and 11 bases lay in between. The CDR3 spells CASSYSRIAPDTQYF. For the CDR3, the DNA is TGTGCCAGCAGTTACTCGAGGATAGCTCCAGATACGCAGTATTTT.

A few counts support this clonotype. Because this beta chain is a stray read in a library intended to capture alpha chains, its abundance should not be given much weight. This chain links TRBV20-1 with TRBJ2-7, with D unresolved. V lost 6 bases to trimming and J lost 2 bases, with 14 bases between them. The CDR3 is 13 amino acids. The germline gives CDR1 DFQATT, CDR2 SNEGSKA (reference sequence). The CDR3 coding sequence is TGCAGTGCAACAACATGGTCGGCCTACGAGCAGTACTTC. Its translation is CSATTWSAYEQYF.

This clonotype was counted a few times. This beta chain is a stray read from a library made for alpha chains; its abundance is not meaningful. This CDR3 is CSVDKTGRAGELFF. The CDR3 bases are TGCAGCGTTGACAAAACAGGTCGGGCCGGGGAGCTGTTTTTT. The J gene is TRBJ2-2, the V gene TRBV29-1; D might be TRBD1 (5 bases). The CDR3 length is 14 residues. Germline-derived CDR1 and CDR2 are SQVTM and ANQGSEA. The germline V and J ends were trimmed by 3 bases and 6 bases, with 14 bases remaining between them.

Details on this clonotype: As an off-target read in a library built for alpha chains, this beta chain has a frequency of little significance. This rearrangement joins TRBV9 to TRBJ2-7; TRBD1 aligns across 8 bases. V lost 0 bases to trimming and J lost 7 bases; unmatched junction nucleotides: 6. The CDR3 totals 14 residues. Germline V CDR1 and CDR2: SGDLS, YYNGEE. CDR3 region: CASSVEDRVREQYF. In nucleotides, the CDR3 is TGTGCCAGCAGCGTAGAGGACAGGGTGAGAGAGCAGTACTTC.

About this clonotype itself: This beta chain lies outside the target of a library built for alpha chains; its clone size means little. The genes are TRBV29-1 and TRBJ2-7, with 8 nucleotides matching TRBD1. CDR3 length equals 15 residues. Per germline, CDR1 SQVTM and CDR2 ANQGSEA. The V segment lost 1 base and the J segment 6 bases; nucleotides outside the gene matches: 11. CDR3 sequence reads: CSVEAETGDPREQYF. The DNA for the CDR3 is TGCAGCGTTGAAGCGGAGACAGGGGACCCTCGCGAGCAGTACTTC.

In the case of this clonotype: Because this beta chain is a stray read in a library intended to capture alpha chains, its abundance should not be given much weight. The rearrangement uses TRBV29-1 and TRBJ2-5; D may be TRBD2 (5 bases). The CDR3 contains 12 residues. Trimming took 6 bases from V and 4 from J, leaving 12 bases between them. Germline values: CDR1 SQVTM, CDR2 ANQGSEA. The CDR3 DNA sequence: TGCAGCGTGTCACCTGCGGGAGAGACCCAGTACTTC. It encodes CSVSPAGETQYF. The whole variable domain, filled in from reference TRBV29-1 and TRBJ2-5, reads SAVISQKPSRDICQRGTSLTIQCQVDSQVTMMFWYRQQPGQSLTLIATANQGSEATYESGFVIDKFPISRPNLTFSTLTVSNMSPEDSSIYLCSVSPAGETQYFGPGTRLLVL.

Comment on this clonotype: This beta chain was picked up by a library intended for alpha chains and is off target, so its count carries little meaning. V is TRBV5-4 and J is TRBJ2-5; D assignment may be TRBD1 or TRBD2 (5 bases each). Trimming stripped 9 bases from V and 1 base from J, with 16 bases between. The CDR3 covers 14 residues. The germline gives CDR1 SGHNT, CDR2 YYREEE (reference sequence). The CDR3 protein is CATTGTGFQETQYF. CDR3 nucleotides: TGTGCCACCACCGGGACGGGTTTCCAAGAGACCCAGTACTTC.

As for this clonotype: This beta chain lies outside the target of a library built for alpha chains; its clone size means little. The rearrangement uses TRBV7-9 and TRBJ2-2; D might be TRBD1 (6 bases). V dropped 3 bases and J dropped 3 bases, with 11 bases sitting between them. The CDR3 is 15 amino acids. Germline CDR1 is SEHNR and CDR2 is FQNEAQ (reference sequence). The CDR3 loop is CASSFQGLYTGELFF. The CDR3 region has the DNA TGTGCCAGCAGCTTTCAGGGGCTATACACCGGGGAGCTGTTTTTT.